Listed below are T cell receptor beta chains from one sample, sequenced in a study of blood T cell repertoires in COVID-19. Produced via immunoSEQ multiplex PCR; TCRdb's table is partial and in-frame only. The repertoire holds 50,000 to 55,000 clones, roughly 84% seen once, with around 15% in the top ten. The material sequenced was peripheral blood. These receptors were collected from a human donor with active COVID-19. The donor label of this sample is uncertain. Both conserved end residues are part of each CDR3. A D gene is named only where the DNA matches it firmly. A clone size is listed for some rows: how often the clone was seen (once, few, many), or a class if it is expanded.

v_call	clone_size	d_call	j_call	cdr3_nt	cdr3_aa
TRBV29-1	.	TRBD1	TRBJ1-1	TGCAGCGTTGAAAGGGGGACAGCGAACACTGAAGCTTTCTTT	CSVERGTANTEAFF
TRBV6-2/TRBV6-3	.	.	TRBJ1-2	TGTGCCAGCAGCCTACCATCGGGCCCAGCGGATGGCTACACCTTC	CASSLPSGPADGYTF
TRBV7-6	.	.	TRBJ1-5	TGTGCCAGCAGCTTAGAGGGAGTCAACAATCAGCCCCAGCATTTT	CASSLEGVNNQPQHF
TRBV9	.	.	TRBJ2-2	TGTGCCAGCAGCGCCAACTTAAATCCTGTGGGCCGCGGGGAGCTGTTTTTT	CASSANLNPVGRGELFF
TRBV7-7	.	.	TRBJ2-1	TGTGCTAGCAGCAACCTTTACACTAGTGAGCAGTTCTTC	CASSNLYTSEQFF
TRBV9	.	TRBD1	TRBJ1-6	TGTGCCAGCAGCGTAGGACAGGACAGGGCGGATTCACCCCTCCACTTT	CASSVGQDRADSPLHF
TRBV19	once	.	TRBJ2-7	TGTGCCAGTAGTAACGCGGCGGGAACACGATACGAGCAGTACTTC	CASSNAAGTRYEQYF
TRBV18	.	TRBD1	TRBJ2-5	TGTGCCAGCTCACGGAGACGGGACAGGGGCAATGCCAGGCACCAAGAGACCCAGTACTTC	CASSRRRDRGNARHQETQYF
TRBV15	.	TRBD2	TRBJ2-1	TGTGCCACCAGCAGAGAGCTAGCGGGGGGGCTCACTGAGCAGTTCTTC	CATSRELAGGLTEQFF
TRBV20-1	.	.	TRBJ2-1	TGCAGTGCTAGTCGCGGGGCTAGTAGATCCTACAATGAGCAGTTCTTC	CSASRGASRSYNEQFF
TRBV5-5	.	.	TRBJ2-5	TGTGCCAGCAGTCCCAGAACAGGCTTGGGTGAGACCCAGTACTTC	CASSPRTGLGETQYF
TRBV3-1/TRBV3-2	.	TRBD1	TRBJ1-1	TGTGCCAGCAGCCAAGGGAACAGGGGGCTCGCTTTCTTT	CASSQGNRGLAFF
TRBV19	.	.	TRBJ1-1	TGTGCCAGTAGTATTTCGGGTTCCATGAACACTGAAGCTTTCTTT	CASSISGSMNTEAFF
TRBV14	.	TRBD1	TRBJ2-4	TGTGCCAGCAGCGCCCGGGACAGACAAAACATTCAGTACTTC	CASSARDRQNIQYF
TRBV12-3/TRBV12-4	.	.	TRBJ2-1	TGTGCCACCGTAACTAGCTACCCCGGAGAGCAGTTCTTC	CATVTSYPGEQFF
TRBV2	few	.	TRBJ2-7	TGTGCCAGCAGTATATACGAGCAGTACTTC	CASSIYEQYF
TRBV6-5	.	TRBD1	TRBJ1-3	TGTGCCAGCAGTTCAACCGGGACAGGGTCGGGAAACACCATATATTTT	CASSSTGTGSGNTIYF
TRBV7-9	.	TRBD1	TRBJ1-5	TGTGCCAGCAGCTTGGGACAGCATCAGCCCCAGCATTTT	CASSLGQHQPQHF
TRBV6-5	.	.	TRBJ2-1	TGTGCCAGCAGTCCTGGGGCCCGGGCAGTGGGTGAGCAGTTCTTC	CASSPGARAVGEQFF
TRBV5-8	once	.	TRBJ2-2	TGTGCCAGCAGCTTGGAACAGGGTCTCAACACCGGGGAGCTGTTTTTT	CASSLEQGLNTGELFF
TRBV7-3	.	TRBD2	TRBJ2-5	TGTGCCAGCAGCCCGCTGGGACTAGCGGGGAAAGAGACCCAGTACTTC	CASSPLGLAGKETQYF
TRBV19	few	TRBD1	TRBJ1-2	TGTGCCAGTAGTCGCACGGCTGGACAGGGGAATGGCTACACCTTC	CASSRTAGQGNGYTF
TRBV19	.	TRBD1	TRBJ1-1	TGTGCCAGTAATGCCAGGGGGCTGGGGGACACTGAAGCTTTCTTT	CASNARGLGDTEAFF
TRBV4-2	.	TRBD2	TRBJ2-5	TGTGCCAGCAGCCAGGGACTAGCGGGGGTCTGGGAGACCCAGTACTTC	CASSQGLAGVWETQYF
TRBV5-4	.	.	TRBJ2-1	TGTGCCAGCAGGGTAGACAGTCAAAGTCCGAATGAGCAGTTCTTC	CASRVDSQSPNEQFF
TRBV3-1/TRBV3-2	.	TRBD1	TRBJ1-2	TGTGCCAGCAGCCAAGATTGGACAGGGCTCTATGGCTACACCTTC	CASSQDWTGLYGYTF
TRBV29-1	.	.	TRBJ1-2	TGCAGCGTTGGATTGCGGAACTATGGCTACACCTTC	CSVGLRNYGYTF
TRBV5-1	.	.	TRBJ2-1	TGCGCCAGCAGCCCCCGCCAGGGGTCCTACAATGAGCAGTTCTTC	CASSPRQGSYNEQFF
TRBV7-6	.	.	TRBJ2-3	TGTGCCAGCAGCTTGTTCCTCAGTAAGACAGATACGCAGTATTTT	CASSLFLSKTDTQYF
TRBV2	.	TRBD2	TRBJ2-2	TGTGCCAGCACAGGGACTATGAACACCGGGGAGCTGTTTTTT	CASTGTMNTGELFF
TRBV5-4	.	TRBD2	TRBJ2-1	TGTGCCAGCAGCTTGGCTCGGAGCGGGGGCGGCAATGAGCAGTTCTTC	CASSLARSGGGNEQFF
TRBV2	.	TRBD1	TRBJ1-2	TGTGCGGGGGAGGAACAGGGGTTTTCCAATGGCTACACCTTC	CAGEEQGFSNGYTF
TRBV11-2	.	TRBD1	TRBJ1-1	TGTGTCAGCAGTAGATCAGGGGGCGCTTTCACTGAAGCTTTCTTT	CVSSRSGGAFTEAFF
TRBV18	.	.	TRBJ1-2	TGTGCCAGCTCACCTGAGGGGGTAGCTAACTATGGCTACACCTTC	CASSPEGVANYGYTF
TRBV7-9	.	TRBD1	TRBJ1-4	TGTGCCAGCAGCGTCGCCGGGACAGGGGATGAAAAACTGTTTTTT	CASSVAGTGDEKLFF
TRBV14	.	.	TRBJ1-6	TGTGCCAGCAGCCAAGTACACCGGCGGAATTCACCCCTCCACTTT	CASSQVHRRNSPLHF
TRBV5-6	.	TRBD1	TRBJ1-2	TGTGCCAGCAGCTTGCAGGGGGCGAGGGGCTACACCTTC	CASSLQGARGYTF
TRBV4-3	.	.	TRBJ1-2	TGCGCCAGCAGCCAAGATAGGGGGTCTGCCTGGGGCTACACCTTC	CASSQDRGSAWGYTF
TRBV7-8	.	TRBD1	TRBJ1-2	TGTGCCAGCACTCCGATGGGGACAGGCCTACCTTATGGCTACACCTTC	CASTPMGTGLPYGYTF
TRBV29-1	.	.	TRBJ2-3	TGCAGCGTAGCTCCCAGCCAGGGGCTAAATACGCAGTATTTT	CSVAPSQGLNTQYF
TRBV19	.	.	TRBJ2-3	TGTGCCAGTAGTCCGCGAGGGGGATCAGATACGCAGTATTTT	CASSPRGGSDTQYF
TRBV7-9	.	.	TRBJ2-1	TGTGCCAGCAGCTTAGCGTCAGGGAGGTTGAATGAGCAGTTCTTC	CASSLASGRLNEQFF
TRBV5-4	.	TRBD1	TRBJ1-2	TGTGCCAGCAGTTGGAAGTCCCGGGACAGGTTCTATGGCTACACCTTC	CASSWKSRDRFYGYTF
TRBV20-1	.	.	TRBJ1-5	TGCAGTGCTATTGAACAGGGAGCATATAGCAATCAGCCCCAGCATTTT	CSAIEQGAYSNQPQHF
TRBV4-3	.	.	TRBJ2-3	TGCGCCAGCAGCCAAGGGGGCCGTACAGATACGCAGTATTTT	CASSQGGRTDTQYF
TRBV6-5	.	TRBD2	TRBJ2-2	TGTGCCAGCAGTCTAGCGGTGGCTTTTCCCGGGGAGCTGTTTTTT	CASSLAVAFPGELFF
TRBV4-3	once	.	TRBJ2-3	TGCGCCAGCAGCCAAGACAGGGGAGGGTGGGATACGCAGTATTTT	CASSQDRGGWDTQYF
TRBV21-1	.	.	TRBJ2-7	TGTGCCAGCAGCTCAGGGGCAGTCTACGAGCAGTACTTC	CASSSGAVYEQYF
TRBV9	.	.	TRBJ1-3	TGTGCCAGCAGCTTAAGGAGCTCTGGAAACACCATATATTTT	CASSLRSSGNTIYF
TRBV11-2	few	TRBD1	TRBJ1-3	TGTGCCAGCAGACAGACAGGGACGGGGAGGAACACCATATATTTT	CASRQTGTGRNTIYF
TRBV7-8	.	.	TRBJ2-2	TGTGCCAGCAGCCCCGGGACATCCGGGGAGCTGTTTTTT	CASSPGTSGELFF
TRBV3-1/TRBV3-2	.	TRBD1	TRBJ1-2	TGTGCCAGCAGCCAAGCCCCAGGGGGCGTTAACTATGGCTACACCTTC	CASSQAPGGVNYGYTF
TRBV19	.	.	TRBJ2-7	TGTGCCAGTAGTATAGGGGGAGGCTACGAGCAGTACTTC	CASSIGGGYEQYF